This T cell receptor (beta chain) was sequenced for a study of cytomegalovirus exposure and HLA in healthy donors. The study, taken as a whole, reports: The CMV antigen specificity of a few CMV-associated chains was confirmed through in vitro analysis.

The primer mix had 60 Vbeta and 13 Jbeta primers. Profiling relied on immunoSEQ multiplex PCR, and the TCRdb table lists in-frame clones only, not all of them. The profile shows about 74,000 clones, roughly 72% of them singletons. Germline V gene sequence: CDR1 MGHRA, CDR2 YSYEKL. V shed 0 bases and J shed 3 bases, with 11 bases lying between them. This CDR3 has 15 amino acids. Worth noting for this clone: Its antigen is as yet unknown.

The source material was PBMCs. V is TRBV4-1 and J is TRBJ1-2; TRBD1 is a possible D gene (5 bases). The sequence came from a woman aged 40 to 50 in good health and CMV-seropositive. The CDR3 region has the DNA TGCGCCAGCAGCCAAGATTTCGGCAGGGACTATGGCTACACCTTC. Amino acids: CASSQDFGRDYGYTF.